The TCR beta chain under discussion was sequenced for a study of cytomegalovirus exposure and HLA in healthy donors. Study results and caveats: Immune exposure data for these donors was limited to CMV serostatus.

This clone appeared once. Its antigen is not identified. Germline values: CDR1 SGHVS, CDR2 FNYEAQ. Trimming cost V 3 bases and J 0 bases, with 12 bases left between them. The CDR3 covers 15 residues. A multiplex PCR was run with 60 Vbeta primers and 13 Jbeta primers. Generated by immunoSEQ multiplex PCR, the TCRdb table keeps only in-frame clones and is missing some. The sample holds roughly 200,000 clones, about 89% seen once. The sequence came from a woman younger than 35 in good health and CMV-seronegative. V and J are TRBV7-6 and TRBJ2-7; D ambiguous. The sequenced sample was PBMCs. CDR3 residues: CASSFTTESSYEQYF. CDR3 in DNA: TGTGCCAGCAGCTTTACTACTGAGAGCTCCTACGAGCAGTACTTC.